What follows are 15 T cell receptor beta chains derived from one specimen sequenced in a study of T cell repertoires in cytomegalovirus infection. TCRdb reanalysed the reads using MiXCR and keeps one entry per CDR3 protein. Seen here are a few hundred thousand distinct CDR3 sequences, 26% observed once, and the top ten hold less than 15%. The source material was PBMCs. The source of these receptors is a human donor in good health (CMV status not recorded). Some clones in this sample may be carry-over from other donors' samples.

The chain combines TRBV27 with TRBJ1-2; D not resolved. CDR3 length equals 14 residues. Trimming shortened V by 6 bases and J by 4 bases, and 15 bases separated the two germline ends. The germline gives CDR1 MNHEY, CDR2 SMNVEV (reference sequence). The CDR3 bases are TGTGCCAGCAGCCCTAACTCACTCCTCTATGGCTACACCTTC. Protein: CASSPNSLLYGYTF.

This clonotype was observed a few times. The rearrangement uses TRBV6-5 and TRBJ2-2; D possibly corresponds to TRBD1 (6 bases). The germline V gene has CDR1 MNHEY and CDR2 SVGAGI. The CDR3 has 17 amino acids. V gave up 5 bases and J gave up 0 bases, with 16 bases separating them. Here the CDR3 reads CASSLKQTGANTGELFF. The CDR3 DNA is TGTGCCAGCAGTCTAAAACAGACAGGAGCGAACACCGGGGAGCTGTTTTTT.

The chain links TRBV6-1 to TRBJ2-1; TRBD2 agrees at 10 bases. Germline assignment: CDR1 MNHNS and CDR2 SASEGT. V was clipped by 5 bases and J by 2 bases; unmatched bases: 3. CDR3 length: 15 amino acids. This CDR3 reads CASSFLAGAYNEQFF. For the CDR3, the DNA is TGTGCCAGCAGTTTTCTAGCGGGGGCCTACAATGAGCAGTTCTTC.

This clonotype has a count of ten or more. V is TRBV7-2 and J is TRBJ2-3; 10 bases agree with TRBD1. V trimming: 5 bases; J trimming: 3 bases; junction bases outside the gene matches: 8. The CDR3 loop spans 16 amino acids. The germline V gene has CDR1 SGHTA and CDR2 FQGNSA. DNA for the CDR3: TGTGCCAGCAGCCCGACAGGGGGCGGGGGTACAGATACGCAGTATTTT. It codes for CASSPTGGGGTDTQYF.

This clonotype was found a few times. This chain links TRBV7-2 with TRBJ2-7, with TRBD1 matching 10 bases. The CDR3 spans 14 residues. Per the germline V gene, CDR1 is SGHTA and CDR2 is FQGNSA. V gave up 4 bases and J gave up 2 bases; unmatched junction bases: 2. CDR3 sequence: CASSSDRGAYEQYV. CDR3 nucleotide sequence: TGTGCCAGCAGCTCGGACAGGGGGGCCTACGAGCAGTACGTC.

This clonotype was recorded many times. The chain couples TRBV7-6 to TRBJ2-1, with TRBD2 matching 9 bases. The CDR3 sequence is 18 residues long. The V and J ends lost 0 bases and 0 bases, in that order; junction bases with no gene match: 6. Germline CDR1 is SGHVS and CDR2 is FNYEAQ. The CDR3 DNA follows: TGTGCCAGCAGCTTAGCTAGCGGGAGATCACTCTCCTACAATGAGCAGTTCTTC. This translates into CASSLASGRSLSYNEQFF.

On this clonotype itself: One end of the junction does not line up with germline, which may come from a read error. This chain connects TRBV10-3 to TRBJ1-5; 9 bases match TRBD1. Per the germline V gene, CDR1 is ENHRY and CDR2 is SYGVKD. This CDR3 spans 15 amino acids. The CDR3 nucleotides are TGTGCCATCAGTCAGTCGACAGGGGGTAAACAGCCCCAGCATTTT. Residues: CAISQSTGGKQPQHF.

This clonotype was detected a few times. This chain connects TRBV24-1 to TRBJ2-3; D is ambiguous. Between the trimmed V and J ends, which lost 3 bases and 9 bases, there was a span of 12 bases. Looked up from germline, CDR1 is KGHDR and CDR2 is SFDVKD. The CDR3 is 13 amino acids. CDR3 nucleotides: TGTGCCACCAGTGATCCACCGACCGGGACGCAGTATTTT. Amino acid sequence: CATSDPPTGTQYF.

This chain links TRBV20-1 with TRBJ1-4; D not resolved. Germline-derived CDR1 and CDR2 are DFQATT and SNEGSKA (reference sequence). The germline V and J ends were trimmed by 2 bases and 6 bases, with 22 bases remaining between them. CDR3 length equals 17 residues. The CDR3 loop is CSARPSKRRVADEKLFF. The CDR3 DNA sequence: TGCAGTGCTAGACCTTCCAAACGTAGGGTCGCGGATGAAAAACTGTTTTTT.

This clonotype was seen more than once but under ten times. J is TRBJ2-6 and V is TRBV12-3 or TRBV12-4; maybe TRBD1 (6 bases). V was cut by 6 bases and J by 1 base, with 19 bases left in between. The CDR3 totals 18 residues. The CDR3 DNA sequence: TGTGCCAGCAGCCCGAATATCACAGGGTTGTCTGGGGCCAACGTCCTGACTTTC. Amino acid sequence: CASSPNITGLSGANVLTF.

The rearrangement joins TRBV12-3 or TRBV12-4 to TRBJ2-1; 10 positions agree with TRBD2. The J segment lost 7 bases and the V segment lost 0 bases, leaving 15 bases of the junction unmatched. The CDR3 has 19 residues. The CDR3: CASSLARGEPGLAINEQFF. As DNA, the CDR3 is TGTGCCAGCAGTTTAGCGCGGGGGGAGCCGGGACTAGCGATTAATGAGCAGTTCTTC.

This clonotype was seen many times. This chain links TRBV7-2 with TRBJ1-2; D is ambiguous. The V end lost 1 base, the J end lost 4 bases, and 16 bases lay between the germline ends. Germline V gene sequence: CDR1 SGHTA, CDR2 FQGNSA. CDR3 length: 16 residues. The CDR3 sequence is CASSLVWQDRGYGYTF. The CDR3 DNA follows: TGTGCCAGCAGCTTAGTTTGGCAAGACCGTGGCTATGGCTACACCTTC. Complete variable domain (other parts from reference TRBV7-2 and TRBJ1-2): GAGVSQSPSNKVTEKGKDVELRCDPISGHTALYWYRQSLGQGLEFLIYFQGNSAPDKSGLPSDRFSAERTGGSVSTLTIQRTQQEDSAVYLCASSLVWQDRGYGYTFGSGTRLTVV.

This clonotype was counted between two and nine times. The CDR3 region has the DNA TGTGCCAGCAGTGAATCTCTGAATGAGCAGTTCTTC. The encoded protein is CASSESLNEQFF. The chain links TRBV6-1 to TRBJ2-1; D uncertain. This CDR3 is 12 amino acids long. V was cut by 2 bases and J by 7 bases, with 6 bases left in between. Germline V CDR1 and CDR2: MNHNS, SASEGT.

This clonotype was counted at least ten times. The genes are TRBV7-2 and TRBJ1-5; 7 positions agree with TRBD1. The J segment lost 7 bases and the V segment lost 5 bases, leaving 5 bases of the junction unmatched. CDR3 size: 13 residues. Looked up from germline, CDR1 is SGHTA and CDR2 is FQGNSA. In DNA, the CDR3 is TGTGCCAGCAGCGCGGACAGGATACAGCCCCAGCATTTT. It is translated as CASSADRIQPQHF.

This clonotype has a count of ten or more. The chain carries TRBV28 and TRBJ1-4; maybe TRBD1 (6 bases). Germline CDR1 MDHEN, CDR2 SYDVKM. This CDR3 contains 16 residues. Trimming took off 5 bases at V and 5 bases at J, with 18 bases between the two ends. CDR3 in amino acids: CASSITPGARNEKLFF. CDR3 DNA: TGTGCCAGCAGTATAACACCAGGGGCCCGGAATGAAAAACTGTTTTTT.